Sequencing of this T cell receptor beta chain was carried out in a study of cytomegalovirus exposure and HLA in healthy donors. The study's findings and limits: Subsequent analysis showed first-cohort TCR clusters tending to co-occur in approximately 120 validation repertoires. In vitro confirmation showed three CMV-associated chains to be CMV antigen specific. Associated with cytomegalovirus, according to the listing, were fewer than 200 TCR beta chains.

Sequenced by immunoSEQ multiplex PCR; TCRdb stores in-frame clones only, minus some. Of 110,000 to 150,000 clones listed, 86% are singletons. Germline-derived CDR1 and CDR2 are MGHDK and SYGVNS. This CDR3 has 15 residues. The junction had 6 bases not matched to a gene; V was cut back by 7 bases and J by 6 bases. Only one count was recorded for this clone. The antigen is unknown. Specimen: PBMCs. The sequence came from a man aged 18 to 29 in good health and CMV-seronegative. This chain links TRBV25-1 with TRBJ2-2; 12 nucleotides agree with TRBD1. DNA for the CDR3: TGTGCCAGCAAACCGGGACAGGGGGCCCCCGGGGAGCTGTTTTTT. Translation gives CASKPGQGAPGELFF.